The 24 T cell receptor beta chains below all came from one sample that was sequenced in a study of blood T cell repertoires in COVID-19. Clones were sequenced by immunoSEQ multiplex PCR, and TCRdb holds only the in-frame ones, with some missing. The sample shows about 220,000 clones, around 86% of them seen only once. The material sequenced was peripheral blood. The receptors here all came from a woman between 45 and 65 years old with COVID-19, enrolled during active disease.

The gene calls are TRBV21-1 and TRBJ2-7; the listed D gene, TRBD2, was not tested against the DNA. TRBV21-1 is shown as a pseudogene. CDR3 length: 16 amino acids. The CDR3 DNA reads TGTGCCAGCAGCCACCGCCTAAGCACGCCCCCCTACGAGCAGTACGTC. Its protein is CASSHRLSTPPYEQYV.

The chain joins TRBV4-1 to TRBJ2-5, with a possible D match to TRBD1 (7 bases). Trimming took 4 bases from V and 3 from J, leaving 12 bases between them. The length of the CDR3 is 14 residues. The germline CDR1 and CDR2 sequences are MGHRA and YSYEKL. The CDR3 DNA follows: TGCGCCAGCAGCCTATCCAGGGGGGAAGAGACCCAGTACTTC. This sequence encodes CASSLSRGEETQYF.

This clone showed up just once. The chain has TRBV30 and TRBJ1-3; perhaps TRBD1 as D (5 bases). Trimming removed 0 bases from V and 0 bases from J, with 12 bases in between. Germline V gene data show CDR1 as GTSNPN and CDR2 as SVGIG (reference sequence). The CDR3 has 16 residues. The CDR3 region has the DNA TGTGCCTGGAGTGTAAGCCGGGGGAGCTCTGGAAACACCATATATTTT. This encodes CAWSVSRGSSGNTIYF.

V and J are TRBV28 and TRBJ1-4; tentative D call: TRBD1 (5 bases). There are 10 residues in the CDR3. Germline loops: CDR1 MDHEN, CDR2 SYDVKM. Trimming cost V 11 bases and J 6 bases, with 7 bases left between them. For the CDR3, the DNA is TGTGCCTGGGGGGATGAAAAACTGTTTTTT. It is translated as CAWGDEKLFF.

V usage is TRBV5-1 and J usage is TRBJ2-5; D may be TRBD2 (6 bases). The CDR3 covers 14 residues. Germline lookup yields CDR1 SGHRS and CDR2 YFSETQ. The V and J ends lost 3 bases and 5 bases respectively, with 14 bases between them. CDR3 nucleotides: TGCGCCAGCAGCTCTCTACCGGAGGGGGAGACCCAGTACTTC. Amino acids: CASSSLPEGETQYF. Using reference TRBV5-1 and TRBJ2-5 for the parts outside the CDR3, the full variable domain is KAGVTQTPRYLIKTRGQQVTLSCSPISGHRSVSWYQQTPGQGLQFLFEYFSETQRNKGNFPGRFSGRQFSNSRSEMNVSTLELGDSALYLCASSSLPEGETQYFGPGTRLLVL.

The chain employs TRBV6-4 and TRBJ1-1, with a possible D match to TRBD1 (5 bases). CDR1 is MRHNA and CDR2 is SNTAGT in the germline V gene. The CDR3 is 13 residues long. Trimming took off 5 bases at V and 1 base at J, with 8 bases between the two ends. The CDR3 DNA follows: TGTGCCAGCAGTTCAGACAGGAACACTGAAGCTTTCTTT. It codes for CASSSDRNTEAFF.

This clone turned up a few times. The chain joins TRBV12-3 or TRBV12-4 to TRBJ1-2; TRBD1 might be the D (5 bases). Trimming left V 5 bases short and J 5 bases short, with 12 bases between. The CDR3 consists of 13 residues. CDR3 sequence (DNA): TGTGCCAGCAGTGTATCGACAGTGTATGGCTACACCTTC. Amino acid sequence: CASSVSTVYGYTF.

In nucleotides, the CDR3 is TGTGCCAGCCTGCTTGGCGGACAGGGAGACTACGAGCAGTACTTC. It translates to CASLLGGQGDYEQYF. The rearrangement uses TRBV28 and TRBJ2-7; the match to TRBD1 covers 8 bases. CDR1 is MDHEN and CDR2 is SYDVKM in the germline V gene. The trim removed 8 bases at V and 3 bases at J, leaving 12 bases unmatched. This CDR3 contains 15 residues.

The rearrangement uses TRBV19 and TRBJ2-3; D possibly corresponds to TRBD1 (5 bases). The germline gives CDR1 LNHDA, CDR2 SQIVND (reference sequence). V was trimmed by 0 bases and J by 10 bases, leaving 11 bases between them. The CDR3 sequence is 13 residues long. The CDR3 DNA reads TGTGCCAGTAGTATAGATGCCAGGGCTGCGCAGTATTTT. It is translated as CASSIDARAAQYF.

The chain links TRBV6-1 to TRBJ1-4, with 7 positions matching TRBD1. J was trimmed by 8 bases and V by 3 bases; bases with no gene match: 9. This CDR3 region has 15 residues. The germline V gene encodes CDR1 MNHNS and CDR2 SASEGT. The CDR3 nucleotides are TGTGCCAGCAGTGAGGAGACAGGGTTTAAGGAAAAACTGTTTTTT. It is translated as CASSEETGFKEKLFF.

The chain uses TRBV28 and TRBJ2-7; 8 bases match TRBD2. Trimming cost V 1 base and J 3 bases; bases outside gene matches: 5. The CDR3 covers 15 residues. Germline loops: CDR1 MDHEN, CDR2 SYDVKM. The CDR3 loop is CASSLFRGGLYEQYF. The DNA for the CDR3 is TGTGCCAGCAGTTTATTCCGGGGGGGCCTCTACGAGCAGTACTTC.

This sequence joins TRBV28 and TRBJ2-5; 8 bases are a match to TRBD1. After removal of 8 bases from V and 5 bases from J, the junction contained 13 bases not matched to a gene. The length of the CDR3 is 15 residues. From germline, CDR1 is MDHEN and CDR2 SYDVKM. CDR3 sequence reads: CASSINRGVTETQYF. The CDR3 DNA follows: TGTGCCAGCTCCATCAACAGGGGGGTAACGGAGACCCAGTACTTC.

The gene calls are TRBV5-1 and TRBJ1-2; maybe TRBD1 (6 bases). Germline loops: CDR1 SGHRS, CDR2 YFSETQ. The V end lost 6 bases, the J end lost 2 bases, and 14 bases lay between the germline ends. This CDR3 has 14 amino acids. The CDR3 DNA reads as TGCGCCAGCACCCTGGACAGCCCAAACTATGGCTACACCTTC. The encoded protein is CASTLDSPNYGYTF.

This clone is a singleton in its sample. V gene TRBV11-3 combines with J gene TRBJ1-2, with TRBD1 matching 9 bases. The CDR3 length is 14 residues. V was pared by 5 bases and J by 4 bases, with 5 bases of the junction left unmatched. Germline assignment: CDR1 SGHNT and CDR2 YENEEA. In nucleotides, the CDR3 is TGTGCCAGCAGCCCAGGACAGGGGTTCTATGGCTACACCTTC. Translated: CASSPGQGFYGYTF.

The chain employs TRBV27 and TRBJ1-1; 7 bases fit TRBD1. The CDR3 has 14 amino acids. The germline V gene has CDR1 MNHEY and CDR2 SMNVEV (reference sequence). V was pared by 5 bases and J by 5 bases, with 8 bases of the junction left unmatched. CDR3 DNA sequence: TGTGCCAGCAGTAAAAAACAGGGGAATACTGAAGCTTTCTTT. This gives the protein CASSKKQGNTEAFF.

The CDR3 reads CASSEWSAGGIEQFF. The CDR3 coding sequence is TGCGCCAGCAGTGAGTGGTCTGCTGGGGGCATTGAGCAGTTCTTC. The chain employs TRBV10-2 and TRBJ2-1, with D tentatively TRBD1 (6 bases). Trimming cost V 1 base and J 9 bases, with 16 bases left between them. The CDR3 is made up of 15 amino acids. CDR1 WSHSY and CDR2 SAAADI come from the germline V gene.

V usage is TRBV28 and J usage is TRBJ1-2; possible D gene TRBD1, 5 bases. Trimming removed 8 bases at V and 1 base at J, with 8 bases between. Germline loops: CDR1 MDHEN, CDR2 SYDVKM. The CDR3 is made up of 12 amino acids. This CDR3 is CASLGVNYGYTF. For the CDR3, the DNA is TGTGCCAGCTTAGGGGTTAACTATGGCTACACCTTC.

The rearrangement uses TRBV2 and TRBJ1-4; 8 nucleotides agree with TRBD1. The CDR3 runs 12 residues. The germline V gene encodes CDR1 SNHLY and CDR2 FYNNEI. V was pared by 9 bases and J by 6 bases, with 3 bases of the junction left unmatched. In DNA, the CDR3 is TGTGCCAGTGACAGGGGCTATGAAAAACTGTTTTTT. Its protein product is CASDRGYEKLFF.

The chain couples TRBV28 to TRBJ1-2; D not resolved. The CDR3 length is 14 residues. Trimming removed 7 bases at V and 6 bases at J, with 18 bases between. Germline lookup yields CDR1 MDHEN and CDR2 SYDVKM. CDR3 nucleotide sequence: TGTGCCAGCACCTTATGGACCCGGAGCAATGGCTACACCTTC. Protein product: CASTLWTRSNGYTF.

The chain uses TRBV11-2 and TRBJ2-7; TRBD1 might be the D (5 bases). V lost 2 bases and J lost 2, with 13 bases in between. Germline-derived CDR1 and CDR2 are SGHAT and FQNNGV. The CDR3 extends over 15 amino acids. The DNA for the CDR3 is TGTGCCAGCAGCTTAAAGGGGCCCAAGGCCTACGAGCAGTACTTC. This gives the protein CASSLKGPKAYEQYF. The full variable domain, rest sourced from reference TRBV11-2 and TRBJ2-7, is EAGVAQSPRYKIIEKRQSVAFWCNPISGHATLYWYQQILGQGPKLLIQFQNNGVVDDSQLPKDRFSAERLKGVDSTLKIQPAKLEDSAVYLCASSLKGPKAYEQYFGPGTRLTVT.

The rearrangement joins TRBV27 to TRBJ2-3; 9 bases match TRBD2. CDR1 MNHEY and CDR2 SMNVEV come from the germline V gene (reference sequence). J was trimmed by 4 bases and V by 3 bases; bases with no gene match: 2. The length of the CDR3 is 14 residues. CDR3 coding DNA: TGTGCCAGCAGTTTCAGCGGGGGGTCAGATACGCAGTATTTT. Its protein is CASSFSGGSDTQYF.

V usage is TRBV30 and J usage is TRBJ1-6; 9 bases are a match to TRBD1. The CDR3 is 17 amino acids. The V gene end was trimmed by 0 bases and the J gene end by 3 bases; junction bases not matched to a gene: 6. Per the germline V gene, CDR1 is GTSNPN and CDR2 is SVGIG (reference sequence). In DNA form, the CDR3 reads TGTGCCTGGAGTGTTAACAGGGGGCAGGACTATAATTCACCCCTCCACTTT. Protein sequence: CAWSVNRGQDYNSPLHF. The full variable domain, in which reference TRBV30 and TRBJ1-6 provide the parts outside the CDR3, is SQTIHQWPATLVQPVGSPLSLECTVEGTSNPNLYWYRQAAGRGLQLLFYSVGIGQISSEVPQNLSASRPQDRQFILSSKKLLLSDSGFYLCAWSVNRGQDYNSPLHFGNGTRLTVT.

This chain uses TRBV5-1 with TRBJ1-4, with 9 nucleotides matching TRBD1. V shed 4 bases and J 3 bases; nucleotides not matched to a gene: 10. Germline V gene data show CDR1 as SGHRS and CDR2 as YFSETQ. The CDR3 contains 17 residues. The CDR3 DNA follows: TGCGCCAGCAGCCTTGGGACAGGGAAGGCCTCTAATGAAAAACTGTTTTTT. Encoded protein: CASSLGTGKASNEKLFF. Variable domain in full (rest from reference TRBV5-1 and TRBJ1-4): KAGVTQTPRYLIKTRGQQVTLSCSPISGHRSVSWYQQTPGQGLQFLFEYFSETQRNKGNFPGRFSGRQFSNSRSEMNVSTLELGDSALYLCASSLGTGKASNEKLFFGSGTQLSVL.

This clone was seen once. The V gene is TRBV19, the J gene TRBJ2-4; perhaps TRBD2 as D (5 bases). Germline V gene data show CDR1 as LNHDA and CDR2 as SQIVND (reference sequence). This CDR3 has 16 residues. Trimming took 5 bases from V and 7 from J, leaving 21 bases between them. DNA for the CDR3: TGTGCCAGTAGTTTCCCCCAGGACTCCGCCAGGAACATTCAGTACTTC. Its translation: CASSFPQDSARNIQYF.